Listed here is a single T cell receptor (beta chain). Its antigen remains unknown. Primers used in a second PCR of roughly 6 to 12 cycles were a sample-barcoded 5' primer and a J-beta primer mix. Each cDNA molecule was tagged by a template-switch adaptor that had 12 random nucleotides. One entry per CDR3 protein, called by TCRdb with MiXCR from the 5' RACE reads. In the table there are about 1.8 million distinct CDR3 sequences, approximately 50% of which are singletons. The sample originates from a study of blood T cells in healthy people across ages. The study, taken as a whole, reports: Any conclusive comparison of naive versus antigen-experienced cells was prevented by using unsorted PBMCs.

The CDR3 runs 12 residues. Looked up from germline, CDR1 is SEHNR and CDR2 is FQNEAQ (reference sequence). The sequenced material came from blood. The receptor was isolated from a woman aged 40 to 50 in good health. The chain joins TRBV7-9 to TRBJ2-7; TRBD2 might be the D (6 bases). DNA for the CDR3: TGTGCGGCGGAGGGCGAGTCCTACGAGCAGTACTTC. Its translation is CAAEGESYEQYF.